This T cell receptor (beta chain) was identified during a study of T cell repertoires in cytomegalovirus infection. TCRdb redid the calling of the reads with MiXCR, one entry per CDR3 protein. The sample contains around 450,000 distinct CDR3 sequences, under 40% of which appear only once. J was trimmed by 2 bases and V by 0 bases; bases with no gene match: 7. The CDR3 contains 17 residues. Germline V gives CDR1 LNHNV, CDR2 YYDKDF (reference sequence). This chain joins TRBV15 and TRBJ1-5, with TRBD1 matching 7 bases. The material sequenced was PBMCs. This clonotype originated in a human donor in good health (CMV status not recorded). Some clones in this sample may be carry-over from other donors' samples. CDR3 nucleotides: TGTGCCACCAGCAGAGATTTGGCGGGACAGCGCAATCAGCCCCAGCATTTT. This encodes CATSRDLAGQRNQPQHF.